The T cell receptor (beta chain) under discussion was sequenced for a study of shared clonotypes between healthy human individuals. Study outcomes and limitations: Rarefaction curves obtained for sorted subsets showed sequencing incomplete despite large depth.

Deletions cut 2 bases from V and 0 bases from J, with 24 bases between. The CDR3 loop spans 20 amino acids. Looked up from germline, CDR1 is SGHVS and CDR2 is FNYEAQ. With respect to this clone: The antigen is unknown.

Every subset's genomic DNA went evenly onto several immunoSEQ plates. Sequencing used immunoSEQ multiplex PCR; TCRdb keeps in-frame clones, though not all of them. This sample carries around 200,000 clones, 66% of them seen once, and the ten largest clones take about 9.4%. The sequencing sample was made of memory CD4+ T cells sorted from blood. Specified subset: CD45RA-negative fraction. The TCR originated in a man under 40 in good health. This chain links TRBV7-6 with TRBJ2-3, with D possibly being TRBD2 (6 bases). DNA of the CDR3: TGTGCCAGCAGCTTAAGGACGGGAGTTTCACCCCGAACTAGCACAGATACGCAGTATTTT. Translation gives CASSLRTGVSPRTSTDTQYF.